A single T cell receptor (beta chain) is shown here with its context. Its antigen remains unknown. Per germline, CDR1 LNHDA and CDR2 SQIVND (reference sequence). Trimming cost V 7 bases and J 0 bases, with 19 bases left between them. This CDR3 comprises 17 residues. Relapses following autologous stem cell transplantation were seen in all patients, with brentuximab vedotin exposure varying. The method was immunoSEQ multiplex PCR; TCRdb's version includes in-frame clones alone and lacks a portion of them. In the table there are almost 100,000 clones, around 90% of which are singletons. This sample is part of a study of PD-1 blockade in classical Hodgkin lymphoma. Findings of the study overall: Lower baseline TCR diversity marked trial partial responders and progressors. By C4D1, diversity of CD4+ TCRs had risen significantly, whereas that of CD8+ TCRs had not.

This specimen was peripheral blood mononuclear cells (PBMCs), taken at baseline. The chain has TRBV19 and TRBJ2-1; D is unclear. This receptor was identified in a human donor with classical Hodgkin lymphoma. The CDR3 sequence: CASKAWGDGSSYNEQFF. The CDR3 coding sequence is TGTGCCAGTAAGGCTTGGGGTGACGGAAGCTCCTACAATGAGCAGTTCTTC.